This T cell receptor (beta chain) is from a study of CD8+ T cells in alopecia areata. The wider study: Recipient mice, approximately 6-11-week-old female C3H/HeJ animals, received skin from approximately 6-13-month-old C3H/HeJ graft donors with spontaneous alopecia.

General study points: Affected lesional scalp, above all in alopecia totalis/universalis, was more clonal than normal scalp. Mice showed TCR sharing more clearly than patients did, possibly owing to HLA.

CD4, CD8alpha, NKG2D, NKG2ACE and other markers were used to sort pooled cutaneous lymph node cells. The CDR3 loop spans 15 amino acids. V lost 1 base to trimming and J lost 2 bases; unmatched junction nucleotides: 1. Looked up from germline, CDR1 is LGHNA and CDR2 is YNLKQL (reference sequence). This clone was detected many times. Its antigen is not identified. Genes here carry mouse names. The CDR3 end lies 4 residues beyond the end of the read and is filled in from the germline J gene. Extracted RNA was reverse transcribed into cDNA, the sequencing template. The method was immunoSEQ multiplex PCR; TCRdb's version includes in-frame clones alone and lacks a portion of them. This repertoire holds almost 9,000 clones, and none appear only once.

This receptor was taken from a C3H/HeJ mouse with alopecia areata. The strain bears MHC haplotype H2-k. This rearrangement joins TRBV5 to TRBJ2-1; 8 nucleotides align to TRBD2. Input material: CD8+ T cells sorted from a lymph node. The sequenced part of the CDR3 DNA is TGTGCCAGCAGCCAAGCACTGGGGGACTATGCT. Its protein product is CASSQALGDYA. The complete CDR3 reads CASSQALGDYAEQFF.